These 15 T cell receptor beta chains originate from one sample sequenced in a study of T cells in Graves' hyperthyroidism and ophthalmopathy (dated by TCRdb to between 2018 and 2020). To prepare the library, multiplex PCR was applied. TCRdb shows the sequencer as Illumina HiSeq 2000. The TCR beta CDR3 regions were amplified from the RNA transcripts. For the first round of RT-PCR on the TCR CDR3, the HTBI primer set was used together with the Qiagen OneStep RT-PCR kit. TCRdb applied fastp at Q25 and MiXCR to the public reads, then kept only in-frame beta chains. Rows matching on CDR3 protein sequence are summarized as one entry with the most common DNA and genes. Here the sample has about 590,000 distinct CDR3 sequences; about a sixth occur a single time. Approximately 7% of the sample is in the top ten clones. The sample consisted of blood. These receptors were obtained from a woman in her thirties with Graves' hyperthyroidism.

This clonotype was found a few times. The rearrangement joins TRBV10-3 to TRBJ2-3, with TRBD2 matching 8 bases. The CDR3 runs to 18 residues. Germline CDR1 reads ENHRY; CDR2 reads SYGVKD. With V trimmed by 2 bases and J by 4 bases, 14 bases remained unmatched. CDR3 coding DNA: TGTGCCATCAGTGAGCCCGCACCTAGCGGGTGGAGCGCAGATACGCAGTATTTT. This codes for CAISEPAPSGWSADTQYF.

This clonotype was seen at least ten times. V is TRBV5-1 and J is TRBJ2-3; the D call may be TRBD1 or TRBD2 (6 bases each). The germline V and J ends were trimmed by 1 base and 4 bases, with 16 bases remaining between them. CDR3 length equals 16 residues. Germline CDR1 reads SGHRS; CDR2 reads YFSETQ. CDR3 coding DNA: TGCGCCAGCAGCTTGACGCTGTTGGGGGGCGCAGATACGCAGTATTTT. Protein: CASSLTLLGGADTQYF.

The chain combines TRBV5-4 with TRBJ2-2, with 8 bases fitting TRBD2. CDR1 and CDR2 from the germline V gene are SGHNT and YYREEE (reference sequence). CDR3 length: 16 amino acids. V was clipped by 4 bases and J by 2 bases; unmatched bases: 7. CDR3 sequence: CASSEELAVNTGELFF. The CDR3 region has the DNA TGTGCCAGCAGCGAGGAACTAGCGGTTAACACCGGGGAGCTGTTTTTT. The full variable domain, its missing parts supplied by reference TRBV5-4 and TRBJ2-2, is ETGVTQSPTHLIKTRGQQVTLRCSSQSGHNTVSWYQQALGQGPQFIFQYYREEENGRGNFPPRFSGLQFPNYSSELNVNALELDDSALYLCASSEELAVNTGELFFGEGSRLTVL.

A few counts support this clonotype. CDR3 region: CASSPKQHTSYEQYF. The CDR3 bases are TGTGCCAGCTCACCAAAACAGCATACCTCCTACGAGCAGTACTTC. The J gene is TRBJ2-7, the V gene TRBV18, with D unresolved. This CDR3 has 15 amino acids. The V and J ends lost 2 bases and 0 bases respectively, with 11 bases between them. From germline, CDR1 is KGHSH and CDR2 LQKENI. The full variable domain, rest sourced from reference TRBV18 and TRBJ2-7, is NAGVMQNPRHLVRRRGQEARLRCSPMKGHSHVYWYRQLPEEGLKFMVYLQKENIIDESGMPKERFSAEFPKEGPSILRIQQVVRGDSAAYFCASSPKQHTSYEQYFGPGTRLTVT.

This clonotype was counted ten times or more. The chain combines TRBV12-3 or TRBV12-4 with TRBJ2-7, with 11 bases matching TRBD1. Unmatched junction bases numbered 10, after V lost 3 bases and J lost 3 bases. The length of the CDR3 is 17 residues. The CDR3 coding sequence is TGTGCCAGCAGTTTTAAGGGCGCCGGGACAGGGGGCTACGAGCAGTACTTC. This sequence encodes CASSFKGAGTGGYEQYF.

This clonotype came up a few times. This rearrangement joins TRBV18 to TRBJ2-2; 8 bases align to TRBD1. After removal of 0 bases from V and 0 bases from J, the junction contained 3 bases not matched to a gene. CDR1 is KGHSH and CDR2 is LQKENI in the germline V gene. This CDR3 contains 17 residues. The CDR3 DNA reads TGTGCCAGCTCACCACCGGCAGGGGGCACGAACACCGGGGAGCTGTTTTTT. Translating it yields CASSPPAGGTNTGELFF.

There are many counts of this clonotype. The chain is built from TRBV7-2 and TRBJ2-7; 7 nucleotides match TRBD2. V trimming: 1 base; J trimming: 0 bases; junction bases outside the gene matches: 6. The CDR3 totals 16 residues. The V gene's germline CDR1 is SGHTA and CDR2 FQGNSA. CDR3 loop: CASSLGGLVDSYEQYF. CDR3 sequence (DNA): TGTGCCAGCAGCTTAGGTGGACTAGTAGACTCCTACGAGCAGTACTTC.

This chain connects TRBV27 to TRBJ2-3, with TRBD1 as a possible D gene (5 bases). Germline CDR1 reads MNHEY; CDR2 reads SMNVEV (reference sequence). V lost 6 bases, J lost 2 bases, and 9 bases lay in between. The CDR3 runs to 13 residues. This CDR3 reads CASRTAITDTQYF. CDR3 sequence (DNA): TGTGCCAGCAGGACAGCGATCACAGATACGCAGTATTTT.

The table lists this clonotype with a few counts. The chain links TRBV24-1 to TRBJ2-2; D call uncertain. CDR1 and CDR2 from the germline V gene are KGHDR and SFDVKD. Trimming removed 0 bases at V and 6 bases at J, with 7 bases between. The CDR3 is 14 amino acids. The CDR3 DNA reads TGTGCCACCAGTGATTTGGGACGAGCCGGGGAGCTGTTTTTT. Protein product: CATSDLGRAGELFF.

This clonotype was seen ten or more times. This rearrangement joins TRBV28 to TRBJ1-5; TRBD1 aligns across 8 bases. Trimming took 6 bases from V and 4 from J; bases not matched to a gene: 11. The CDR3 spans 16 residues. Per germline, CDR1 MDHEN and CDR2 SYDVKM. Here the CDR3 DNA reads TGTGCCAGCAGCGACAACTCTTGGACAGGGAATCAGCCCCAGCATTTT. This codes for CASSDNSWTGNQPQHF.

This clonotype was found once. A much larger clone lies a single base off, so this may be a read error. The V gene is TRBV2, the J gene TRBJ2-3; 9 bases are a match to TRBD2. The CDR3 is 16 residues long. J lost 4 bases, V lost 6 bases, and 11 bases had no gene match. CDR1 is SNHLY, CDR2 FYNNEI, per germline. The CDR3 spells CASSPGLARPSDTQYF. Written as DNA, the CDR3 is TGTGCCAGCAGCCCAGGACTAGCGCGCCCCTCAGATACGCAGTATTTT.

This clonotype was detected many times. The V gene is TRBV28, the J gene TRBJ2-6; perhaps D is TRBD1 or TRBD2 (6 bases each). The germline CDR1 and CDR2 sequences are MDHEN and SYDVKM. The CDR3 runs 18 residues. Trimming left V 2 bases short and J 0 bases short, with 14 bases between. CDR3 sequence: CASSLRWGAPSGANVLTF. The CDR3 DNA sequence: TGTGCCAGCAGTTTACGCTGGGGGGCTCCCTCTGGGGCCAACGTCCTGACTTTC.

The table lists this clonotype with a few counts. CDR3 protein: CASSLDPGRNSGANVLTF. As DNA, the CDR3 is TGTGCCAGCAGCTTAGATCCGGGACGGAACTCTGGGGCCAACGTCCTGACTTTC. V usage is TRBV11-3 and J usage is TRBJ2-6; the D call may be TRBD1 or TRBD2 (5 bases each). The CDR3 totals 18 residues. V was pared by 0 bases and J by 0 bases, with 12 bases between. CDR1 is SGHNT and CDR2 is YENEEA in the germline V gene.

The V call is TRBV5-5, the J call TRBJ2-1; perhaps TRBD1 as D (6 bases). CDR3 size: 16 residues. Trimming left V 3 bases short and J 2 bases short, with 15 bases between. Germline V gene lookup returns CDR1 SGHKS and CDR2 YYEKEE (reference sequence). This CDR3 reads CASSSRGQLTYNEQFF. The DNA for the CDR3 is TGTGCCAGCAGCTCGAGAGGACAGTTAACCTACAATGAGCAGTTCTTC.

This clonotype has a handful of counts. CDR3 sequence: CASSQTSQRETQYF. The CDR3 DNA is TGTGCCAGCAGCCAAACCTCCCAACGTGAGACCCAGTACTTC. The rearrangement links TRBV14 to TRBJ2-5; no reliable D call. With 2 bases removed from V and 5 bases from J, the gap between germline ends came to 12 bases. Germline CDR1 SGHDN, CDR2 FVKESK. The CDR3 runs to 14 residues. The complete variable domain, with remaining parts taken from reference TRBV14 and TRBJ2-5, reads EAGVTQFPSHSVIEKGQTVTLRCDPISGHDNLYWYRRVMGKEIKFLLHFVKESKQDESGMPNNRFLAERTGGTYSTLKVQPAELEDSGVYFCASSQTSQRETQYFGPGTRLLVL.